Each of the 9 T cell receptor beta chains below was sequenced from the same sample in a study of blood T cell repertoires in COVID-19. TCRdb's table, derived via immunoSEQ multiplex PCR, lists solely in-frame clones and lacks some. The data hold approximately 24,000 clones, with 85% to 90% observed a single time. Sample: peripheral blood. The receptors stem from a human donor with active COVID-19. The donor label of this sample is uncertain.

The chain links TRBV4-1 to TRBJ1-5, with D perhaps TRBD1 (5 bases). Looked up from germline, CDR1 is MGHRA and CDR2 is YSYEKL. The CDR3 loop spans 18 amino acids. V lost 1 base to trimming and J lost 1 base, with 17 bases between them. This CDR3 is CASSQALIGVRSNQPQHF. The CDR3 DNA reads TGCGCCAGCAGCCAAGCACTAATAGGGGTAAGAAGCAATCAGCCCCAGCATTTT.

This rearrangement joins TRBV28 to TRBJ2-7; 7 positions match TRBD2. V dropped 9 bases and J dropped 4; count of bases not matched to a gene: 9. The CDR3 totals 13 residues. CDR1 MDHEN and CDR2 SYDVKM come from the germline V gene. CDR3 in amino acids: CASWTRGQYEQYF. For the CDR3, the DNA is TGTGCCAGTTGGACTAGAGGCCAATACGAGCAGTACTTC.

CDR3 bases: TGTGCCAGCAGTGTATCCGAGGTGCGGGGGTCGTACGAGCAGTACTTC. As protein: CASSVSEVRGSYEQYF. The chain links TRBV6-1 to TRBJ2-7; the match to TRBD2 covers 7 bases. The CDR3 loop spans 16 amino acids. CDR1 is MNHNS and CDR2 is SASEGT in the germline V gene. V gave up 4 bases and J gave up 4 bases; unmatched junction bases: 13.

The genes are TRBV5-1 and TRBJ2-3; weak D call: TRBD1 (6 bases). Trimming removed 4 bases from V and 0 bases from J, with 12 bases in between. From germline, CDR1 is SGHRS and CDR2 YFSETQ. This CDR3 is 15 amino acids long. CDR3 coding DNA: TGCGCCAGCAGCGGGGGCAGAGTAAGCACAGATACGCAGTATTTT. Translating gives CASSGGRVSTDTQYF.

The chain uses TRBV7-2 and TRBJ2-1, with TRBD2 matching over 9 bases. Germline CDR1 is SGHTA and CDR2 is FQGNSA. V gave up 4 bases and J gave up 2 bases; unmatched junction bases: 9. The CDR3 runs to 17 residues. The CDR3 sequence is CASSSLYSSGAYNEQFF. The CDR3 bases are TGTGCCAGCAGCTCGCTCTACTCTAGCGGGGCCTACAATGAGCAGTTCTTC.

In this sample, this clone turned up a few times. The chain links TRBV2 to TRBJ2-7, with TRBD2 identical over 10 bases. The CDR3 has 16 amino acids. Trimming at V came to 6 bases and at J to 2 bases, leaving 10 bases not matched to a gene. Germline V CDR1 and CDR2: SNHLY, FYNNEI. CDR3 in amino acids: CASRILAGEGPYEQYF. DNA of the CDR3: TGTGCCAGCAGGATTCTAGCGGGAGAGGGGCCCTACGAGCAGTACTTC.

The chain combines TRBV28 with TRBJ2-5; D ambiguous. Germline CDR1 reads MDHEN; CDR2 reads SYDVKM. The CDR3 runs to 12 residues. V lost 5 bases, J lost 5 bases, and 9 bases lay in between. The CDR3 DNA reads TGTGCCAGCAGTGAGTTATGGGAGACCCAGTACTTC. Translating gives CASSELWETQYF.

The chain has TRBV5-8 and TRBJ1-1; TRBD1 aligns across 8 bases. The germline CDR1 and CDR2 sequences are SGHTS and YDEGEE. The CDR3 has 14 amino acids. Trimming at V came to 4 bases and at J to 6 bases, leaving 8 bases not matched to a gene. The CDR3 protein is CASSAFRGQAEAFF. In DNA form, the CDR3 reads TGTGCCAGCAGCGCGTTCAGGGGGCAGGCTGAAGCTTTCTTT.

The chain is built from TRBV27 and TRBJ2-5, with TRBD1 matching over 7 bases. This CDR3 spans 13 amino acids. Germline V gives CDR1 MNHEY, CDR2 SMNVEV (reference sequence). V lost 5 bases, J lost 4 bases, and 4 bases stayed unmatched. The CDR3 sequence is CASSPDRVETQYF. The CDR3 DNA reads TGTGCCAGCAGTCCCGACAGGGTAGAGACCCAGTACTTC.